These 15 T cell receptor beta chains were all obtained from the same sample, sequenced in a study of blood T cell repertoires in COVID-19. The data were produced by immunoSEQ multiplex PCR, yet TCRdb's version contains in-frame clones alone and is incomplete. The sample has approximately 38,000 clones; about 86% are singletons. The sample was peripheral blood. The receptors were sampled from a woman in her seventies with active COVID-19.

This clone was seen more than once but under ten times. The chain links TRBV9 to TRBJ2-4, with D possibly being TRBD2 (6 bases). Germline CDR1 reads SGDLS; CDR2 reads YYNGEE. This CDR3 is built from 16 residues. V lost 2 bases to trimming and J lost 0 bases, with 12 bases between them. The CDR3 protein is CASSVGTGVAKNIQYF. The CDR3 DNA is TGTGCCAGCAGCGTCGGTACGGGGGTAGCCAAAAACATTCAGTACTTC.

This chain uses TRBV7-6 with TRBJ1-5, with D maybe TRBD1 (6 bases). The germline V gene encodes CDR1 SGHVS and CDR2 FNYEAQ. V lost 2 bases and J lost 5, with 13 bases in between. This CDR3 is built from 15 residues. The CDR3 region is CASSLSQGADQPQHF. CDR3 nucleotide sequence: TGTGCCAGCAGCTTATCACAGGGCGCCGATCAGCCCCAGCATTTT. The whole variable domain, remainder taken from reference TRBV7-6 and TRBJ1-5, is GAGVSQSPRYKVTKRGQDVALRCDPISGHVSLYWYRQALGQGPEFLTYFNYEAQQDKSGLPNDRFSAERPEGSISTLTIQRTEQRDSAMYRCASSLSQGADQPQHFGDGTRLSIL.

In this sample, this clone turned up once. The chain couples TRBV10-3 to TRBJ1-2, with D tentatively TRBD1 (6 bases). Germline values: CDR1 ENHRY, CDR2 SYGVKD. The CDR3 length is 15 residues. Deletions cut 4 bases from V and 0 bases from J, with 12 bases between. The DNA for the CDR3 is TGTGCCATCAGTGCCCGGGACACCGCTAACTATGGCTACACCTTC. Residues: CAISARDTANYGYTF.

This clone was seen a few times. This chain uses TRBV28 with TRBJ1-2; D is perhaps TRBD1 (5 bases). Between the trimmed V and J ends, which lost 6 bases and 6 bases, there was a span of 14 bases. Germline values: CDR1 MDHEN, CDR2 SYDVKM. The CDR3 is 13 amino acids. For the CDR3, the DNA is TGTGCCAGCAGGGCGGGACCGCGGAATGGCTACACCTTC. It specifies CASRAGPRNGYTF.

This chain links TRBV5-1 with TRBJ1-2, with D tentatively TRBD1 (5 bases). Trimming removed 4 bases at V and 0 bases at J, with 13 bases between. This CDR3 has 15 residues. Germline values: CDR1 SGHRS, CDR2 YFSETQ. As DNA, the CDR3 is TGCGCCAGCAGCGCTGGCGGGACTACTAACTATGGCTACACCTTC. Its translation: CASSAGGTTNYGYTF.

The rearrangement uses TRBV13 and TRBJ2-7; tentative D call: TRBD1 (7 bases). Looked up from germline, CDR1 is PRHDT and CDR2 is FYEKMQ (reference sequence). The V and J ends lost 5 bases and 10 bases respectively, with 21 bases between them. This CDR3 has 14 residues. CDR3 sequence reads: CASSRLLEGAKQYF. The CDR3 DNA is TGTGCCAGCAGCCGCCTCTTGGAGGGGGCAAAACAGTACTTC.

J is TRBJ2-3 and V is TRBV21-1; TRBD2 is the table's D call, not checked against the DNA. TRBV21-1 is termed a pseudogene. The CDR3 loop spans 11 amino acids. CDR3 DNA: TGTGCCAGCAGGGAGGCAGATACGCAGTATTTT. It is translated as CASREADTQYF.

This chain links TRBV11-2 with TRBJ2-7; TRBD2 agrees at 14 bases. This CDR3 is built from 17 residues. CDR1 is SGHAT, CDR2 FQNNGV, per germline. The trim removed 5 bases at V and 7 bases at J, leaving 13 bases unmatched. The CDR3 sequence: CASSEGLAGASPKEQYF. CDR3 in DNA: TGTGCCAGCAGCGAGGGACTAGCGGGGGCCTCTCCTAAGGAGCAGTACTTC.

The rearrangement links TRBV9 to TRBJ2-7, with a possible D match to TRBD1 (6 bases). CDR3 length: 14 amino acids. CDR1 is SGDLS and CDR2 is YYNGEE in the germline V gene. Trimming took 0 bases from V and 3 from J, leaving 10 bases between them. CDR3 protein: CASSVGQGIYEQYF. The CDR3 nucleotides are TGTGCCAGCAGCGTAGGGCAGGGGATCTACGAGCAGTACTTC.

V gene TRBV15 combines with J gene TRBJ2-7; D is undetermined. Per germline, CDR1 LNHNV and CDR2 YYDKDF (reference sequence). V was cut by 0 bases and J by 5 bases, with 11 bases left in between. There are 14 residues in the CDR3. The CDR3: CATSRDRTAHEQYF. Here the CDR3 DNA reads TGTGCCACCAGCAGAGATAGAACCGCTCACGAGCAGTACTTC. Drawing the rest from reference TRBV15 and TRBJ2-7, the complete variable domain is DAMVIQNPRYQVTQFGKPVTLSCSQTLNHNVMYWYQQKSSQAPKLLFHYYDKDFNNEADTPDNFQSRRPNTSFCFLDIRSPGLGDTAMYLCATSRDRTAHEQYFGPGTRLTVT.

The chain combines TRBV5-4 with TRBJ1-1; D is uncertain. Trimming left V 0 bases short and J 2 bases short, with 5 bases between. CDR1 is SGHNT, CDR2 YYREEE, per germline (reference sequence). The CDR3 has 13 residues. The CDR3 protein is CASSLGPNTEAFF. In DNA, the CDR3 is TGTGCCAGCAGCTTGGGGCCTAACACTGAAGCTTTCTTT.

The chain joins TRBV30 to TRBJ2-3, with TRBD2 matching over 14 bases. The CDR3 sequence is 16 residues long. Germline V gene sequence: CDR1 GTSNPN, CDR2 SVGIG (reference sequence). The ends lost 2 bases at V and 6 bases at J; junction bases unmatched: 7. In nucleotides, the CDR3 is TGTGCCTGGAGTTATGGGACTAGCGGGGGTAGTGATACGCAGTATTTT. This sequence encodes CAWSYGTSGGSDTQYF.

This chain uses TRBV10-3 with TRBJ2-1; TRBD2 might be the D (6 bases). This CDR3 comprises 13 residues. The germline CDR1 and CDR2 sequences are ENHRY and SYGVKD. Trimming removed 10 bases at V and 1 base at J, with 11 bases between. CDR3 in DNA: TGTGCCAGCGGGACGGCTTCCTACAATGAGCAGTTCTTC. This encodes CASGTASYNEQFF.

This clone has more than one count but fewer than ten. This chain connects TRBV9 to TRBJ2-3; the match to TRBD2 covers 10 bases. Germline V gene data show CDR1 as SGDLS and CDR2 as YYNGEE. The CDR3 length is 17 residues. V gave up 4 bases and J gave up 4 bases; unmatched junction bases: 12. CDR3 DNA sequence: TGTGCCAGCAGCAGAGGAAGCGGGGGGGCCCGGTCAGATACGCAGTATTTT. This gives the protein CASSRGSGGARSDTQYF.

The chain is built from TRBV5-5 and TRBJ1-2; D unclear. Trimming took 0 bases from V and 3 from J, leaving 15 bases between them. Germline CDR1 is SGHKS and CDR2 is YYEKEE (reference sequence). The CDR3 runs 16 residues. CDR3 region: CASSLGGSDQYYGYTF. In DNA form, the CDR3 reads TGTGCCAGCAGCTTGGGGGGTAGCGATCAGTACTATGGCTACACCTTC.